This T cell receptor (beta chain) comes out of a study of shared T cell receptors in the human thymus. The germline V gene has CDR1 SGHDT and CDR2 YYEEEE. The V gene lost 0 bases and the J gene lost 4 bases, with 13 bases spanning the gap. This CDR3 contains 15 residues. Only in-frame clones appear in the TCRdb table, and some are missing; sequencing was by immunoSEQ multiplex PCR. The table lists around 340,000 clones, about 95% of them singletons. Material for sequencing was thymocytes. This TCR came from a human donor. The chain carries TRBV5-6 and TRBJ1-2; the D is unclear. CDR3 amino acids: CASSLVSRRSYGYTF. CDR3 sequence (DNA): TGTGCCAGCAGCTTGGTAAGTCGCAGGAGCTATGGCTACACCTTC.